The TCR beta chain under discussion was sequenced for a study of human T cells and chemical hapten exposure (dated by TCRdb to the early 2020s). The study in broad terms: For sensitization, 2% DPC in acetone was applied to a roughly 2 cm by roughly 2 cm area of upper inner arm skin. The study tracked peripheral blood TCR repertoire changes in vivo during primary and secondary sensitization to the hapten diphenylcyclopropenone (DPC) in alopecia patients. Patch testing was done on the upper back using Finn chambers containing 0.01% DPC, and results were scored after 6 days according to International Contact Dermatitis Research Group standards. Patients additionally received weekly therapeutic DPC doses to the scalp throughout the roughly 24-week study period. Both TCR alpha and TCR beta chains were sequenced from each blood RNA sample. Libraries were pooled for sequencing, and per-sample TCR yields varied mainly because of small differences in library volumes within the pool. The patient cohort, mostly female, included alopecia areata with under or over 50% scalp involvement, alopecia totalis and alopecia universalis. For TCR sequencing, blood came from about 29 alopecia patients at anywhere from one to four time points (pre-sensitization, 2, 6 and 24 weeks). Blood samples were taken from patients before sensitization (week 0) and at 2, 6 and about 24 weeks after DPC sensitization.

This clonotype was seen ten or more times. It has no known antigen specificity. Per-base qualities were not stored, and no clone one base away is much larger. The label giving this sample's time point can be read as: pre-sensitization, week 0. The treatment or condition label here, explained by the study, means: therapeutic diphenylcyclopropenone sensitization with weekly scalp DPC. Total RNA was isolated from unfractionated whole blood collected in Tempus Blood RNA tubes. At every patch-test visit, the blood draw took place before the patch test was put on. Patients were considered eligible if aged 18 to 70, diagnosed with alopecia and deemed suitable for DPC therapy, and patients were excluded if pregnant. At the junction V is shortened by 9 bases and J by 8 bases, with 16 bases in between. Reading the germline V gene gives CDR1 LGHNT and CDR2 FRNRAP. The CDR3 goes from the cysteine to the phenylalanine over 12 residues. Here the CDR3 DNA is all that survives: 36 bases in frame from base 1.

Library preparation used RACE. The data were produced on a NextSeq 500. Library preparation attached unique molecular identifiers to individual cDNA molecules for quantitative, reproducible TCR counting. Per the source publication's procedure: A median of around 100,000 TCRs per sample was observed, with a range of roughly 20,000 to 750,000. The Decombinator software suite was used to annotate the V, J and CDR3 of the TCR reads. For the PS versus PT1 abundance plots, all samples were subsampled to the same number of TCRs (28,000). TCRs were defined as expanded if absent before sensitization and observed at least eight times at the 2-week time point. TCRdb ran its own pipeline on the public reads, namely fastp trimming at Q25 and MiXCR clone calling, and kept in-frame beta chains. Rows matching on CDR3 protein sequence are summarized as one entry with the most common DNA and genes. The V and J calls were not made by the authors but by TCRdb's processing. This sample gives tens of thousands of distinct CDR3 sequences in total; 12% of them show up just once. About 1.9% of the sample lies in the top ten.

Results the study describes overall, beyond this receptor: Expanded TCRs formed significantly more large CDR3 similarity clusters than pre-sensitization or healthy control sets, consistent with antigen-driven responses. DPC sensitization did not change the number of TCRs with a frequency above 1 in 1000, and there was no evidence of changes in global repertoire structure. Because every patient had alopecia, a presumed autoimmune disease, the patients' immune response might differ from that of healthy individuals. After repeated subsampling, the strength of the expansion versus patch-test correlation and the threshold at which it became significant changed. Patch test score correlated positively with the number of PT1 expanded TCRs, reaching significance at thresholds 8, 16 and 32 but not at 4.

The clonotype comes from a woman in her 40s with alopecia areata. Some clones in this sample may be carry-over from other donors' samples. The sample here was whole blood, taken in connection with sensitization to the hapten diphenylcyclopropenone (DPC). The rearrangement joined TRBV12-5 to TRBJ1-2; a confident D gene designation cannot be given. The CDR3 corresponds to CASLTSHGGYTF. Here is the DNA: TGTGCTAGCCTAACTTCCCATGGCGGCTACACCTTC.